This is a list of T cell receptor beta chains from one sample in a study of patients and donors after allogeneic stem cell transplantation. TCRdb called the RT-PCR reads again in MiXCR, with one record for every CDR3 protein. Here the sample spans approximately 200,000 distinct CDR3 sequences, around two fifths being singletons. The source material was blood, either unsorted or a sorted T cell fraction (not recorded which). The origin of the receptors is a human donor who was either an allogeneic HSCT recipient or a stem cell or donor lymphocyte infusion donor (not recorded which). It is not recorded whose cells these are; they may come from a transplant donor. Both conserved end residues are trimmed from each CDR3.

J: TRBJ1-1
V: TRBV29-1
CDR3: SAGQGGNTEAF

J: TRBJ2-7
V: TRBV7-9
CDR3: ASSPPTSGSTYEQY

J: TRBJ1-4
V: TRBV2
CDR3: ASSRTNEKLF

J: TRBJ2-7
V: TRBV15
CDR3: ATSNRDRGYEQY

J: TRBJ2-1
V: TRBV20-1
CDR3: SARGRQGYNEQF

J: TRBJ2-7
V: TRBV7-9
CDR3: ASNLGTEAYEQY

J: TRBJ1-1
V: TRBV12-3/TRBV12-4
CDR3: ASSPGQGVGEAF

J: TRBJ1-1
V: TRBV29-1
CDR3: SSLNPGNTEAF

J: TRBJ2-2
V: TRBV6-2/TRBV6-3
CDR3: ASSSAGELF

J: TRBJ1-6
V: TRBV7-9
CDR3: ASSHRQGSAENSPLH

J: TRBJ2-1
V: TRBV12-3/TRBV12-4
CDR3: ASSVSGRAGDEQF

J: TRBJ1-2
V: TRBV20-1
CDR3: SANLGTGRVYGYT

J: TRBJ2-7
V: TRBV29-1
CDR3: SVVTIARGQY

J: TRBJ1-3
V: TRBV5-6
CDR3: ASSLVQGKENTIY

J: TRBJ2-1
V: TRBV6-5
CDR3: ASSSGQGAYNEQF

J: TRBJ1-2
V: TRBV7-8
CDR3: ASSPGTGRDGYT

J: TRBJ1-5
V: TRBV4-2
CDR3: ASSQVGQPQH

J: TRBJ1-1
V: TRBV7-2
CDR3: ASRGQGVNTEAF

J: TRBJ2-2
V: TRBV12-3/TRBV12-4
CDR3: ASILAGGAGELF

J: TRBJ2-1
V: TRBV5-6
CDR3: ASSSPIRGNEQF

J: TRBJ1-5
V: TRBV27
CDR3: ARERRTKPQH

J: TRBJ1-1
V: TRBV12-3/TRBV12-4
CDR3: ASRLPGRVNTEAF

J: TRBJ1-2
V: TRBV27
CDR3: ASSLAGTGDGYT

J: TRBJ2-1
V: TRBV5-1
CDR3: ASAGYRLVDEQF

J: TRBJ2-1
V: TRBV12-3/TRBV12-4
CDR3: ASSLSGRAMVNEQF

J: TRBJ1-5
V: TRBV2
CDR3: ASSWQGDRNQPQH

J: TRBJ2-7
V: TRBV6-5
CDR3: ASSPWEQRYEQY

J: TRBJ2-3
V: TRBV7-2
CDR3: ASSWTSGMGWGTDTQY

J: TRBJ1-4
V: TRBV12-3/TRBV12-4
CDR3: ASSFGTGKVANEKLF

J: TRBJ2-1
V: TRBV7-2
CDR3: ASTPSPPKLEF

J: TRBJ2-1
V: TRBV12-3/TRBV12-4
CDR3: ASSFGVQEVSYNEQF

J: TRBJ2-1
V: TRBV3-1
CDR3: ASSQVRGLAGVRDNEQF

J: TRBJ2-1
V: TRBV7-6
CDR3: ASSLIANEQF

J: TRBJ2-7
V: TRBV13
CDR3: ASSLESEYEQY

J: TRBJ1-5
V: TRBV10-3
CDR3: AISGQGNQPQH

J: TRBJ1-1
V: TRBV5-1
CDR3: ASSWGWDTEAF

J: TRBJ1-2
V: TRBV7-9
CDR3: ASSPDGIYGYT

J: TRBJ1-5
V: TRBV4-1
CDR3: ASSSGTGTGENQPQH

J: TRBJ1-5
V: TRBV12-3/TRBV12-4
CDR3: ASSSHPDRVNQPQH

J: TRBJ2-3
V: TRBV11-1
CDR3: ASSLDHIADTQY

J: TRBJ1-2
V: TRBV25-1
CDR3: ASSPHGQRNYGYT

J: TRBJ2-1
V: TRBV20-1
CDR3: SARDRPYNEQF

J: TRBJ1-3
V: TRBV5-1
CDR3: ASSLDVVGSGNTIY

J: TRBJ2-5
V: TRBV7-6
CDR3: ASSPTQGETQY

J: TRBJ2-7
V: TRBV4-1
CDR3: ASSLPRAGNINEQY

J: TRBJ1-3
V: TRBV4-2
CDR3: ASSQNGGATGNTIY

J: TRBJ1-4
V: TRBV6-5
CDR3: ASSRLEGAFGKLF

J: TRBJ2-1
V: TRBV11-3
CDR3: ASSLDRSLGGGEQF

J: TRBJ1-1
V: TRBV7-3
CDR3: ASSLDETNTEAF

J: TRBJ2-3
V: TRBV20-1
CDR3: SAGGLLTDTQY

J: TRBJ2-7
V: TRBV15
CDR3: ATSRVTGAGEQY

J: TRBJ1-1
V: TRBV10-3
CDR3: ATRRVNTEAF

J: TRBJ1-5
V: TRBV27
CDR3: ASSLHRGSNQPQH